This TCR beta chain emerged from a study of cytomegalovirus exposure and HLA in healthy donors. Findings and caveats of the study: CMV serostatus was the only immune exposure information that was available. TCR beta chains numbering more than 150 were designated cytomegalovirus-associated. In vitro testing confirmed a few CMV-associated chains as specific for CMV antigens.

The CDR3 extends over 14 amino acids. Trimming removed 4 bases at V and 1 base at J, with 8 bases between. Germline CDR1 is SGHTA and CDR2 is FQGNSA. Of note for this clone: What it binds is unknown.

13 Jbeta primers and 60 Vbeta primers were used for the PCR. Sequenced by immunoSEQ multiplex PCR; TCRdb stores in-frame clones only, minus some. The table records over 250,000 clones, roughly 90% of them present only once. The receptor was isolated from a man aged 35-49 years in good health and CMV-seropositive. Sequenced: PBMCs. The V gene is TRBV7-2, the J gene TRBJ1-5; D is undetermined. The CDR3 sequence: CASSSRQSNQPQHF. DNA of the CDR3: TGTGCCAGCAGCTCACGCCAGAGCAATCAGCCCCAGCATTTT.